This TCR beta chain was identified during a study of blood T cell repertoires in COVID-19. Overall study: Donors in the United States, Italy and Spain gave samples during acute or convalescent COVID-19. Nucleic acid was either cDNA or gDNA, and it came from T cells, B-cell-depleted T cells, or PBMCs.

V shed 3 bases and J shed 5 bases, with 17 bases lying between them. CDR3 length: 16 amino acids. Per the germline V gene, CDR1 is SGHRS and CDR2 is YFSETQ. Original handling: Quantification of nucleated cells was approximated via reference gene primer amplification. Method: immunoSEQ multiplex PCR; TCRdb's copy keeps in-frame clones and lacks some. The V and J calls and clone size come from that table; D and trimming were worked out from the DNA. This table has 60,000 to 80,000 clones, around 89% appearing once. This clone was seen a single time. What was sequenced was peripheral blood. The V gene is TRBV5-1, the J gene TRBJ2-2; D is unresolved. This sequence was found in a man between 60 and 70 years old with acute or convalescent COVID-19. The CDR3 region has the DNA TGCGCCAGCAGCTCCCCGGGTCAATTAAGGACCGGGGAGCTGTTTTTT. Translated: CASSSPGQLRTGELFF.